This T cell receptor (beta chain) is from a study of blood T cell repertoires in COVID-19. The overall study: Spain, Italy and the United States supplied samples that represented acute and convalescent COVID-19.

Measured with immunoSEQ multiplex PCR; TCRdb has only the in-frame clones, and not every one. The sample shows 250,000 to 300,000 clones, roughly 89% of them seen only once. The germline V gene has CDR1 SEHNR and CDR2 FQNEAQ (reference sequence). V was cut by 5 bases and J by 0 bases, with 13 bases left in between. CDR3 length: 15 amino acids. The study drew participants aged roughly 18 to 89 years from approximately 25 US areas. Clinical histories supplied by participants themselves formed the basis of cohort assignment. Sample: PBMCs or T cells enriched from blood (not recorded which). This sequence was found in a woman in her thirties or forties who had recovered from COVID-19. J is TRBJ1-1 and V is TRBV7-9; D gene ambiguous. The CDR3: CASSPAGRMNTEAFF. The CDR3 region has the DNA TGTGCCAGCAGCCCTGCGGGCAGAATGAACACTGAAGCTTTCTTT.